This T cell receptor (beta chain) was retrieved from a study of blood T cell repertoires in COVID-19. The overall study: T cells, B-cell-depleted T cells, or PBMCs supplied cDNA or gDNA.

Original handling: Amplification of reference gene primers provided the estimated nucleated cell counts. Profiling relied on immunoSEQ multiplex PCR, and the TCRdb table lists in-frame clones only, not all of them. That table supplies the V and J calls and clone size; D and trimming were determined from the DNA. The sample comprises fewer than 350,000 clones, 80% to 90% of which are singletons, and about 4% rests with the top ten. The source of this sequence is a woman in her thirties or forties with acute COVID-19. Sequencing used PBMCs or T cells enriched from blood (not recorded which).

The CDR3 DNA is TGCGCCAGCAGGAATGCAGGCTATGGCTACACCTTC. It is translated as CASRNAGYGYTF. This rearrangement joins TRBV5-1 to TRBJ1-2; D is unresolved. The CDR3 loop spans 12 amino acids. Per the germline V gene, CDR1 is SGHRS and CDR2 is YFSETQ. V was cut by 5 bases and J by 4 bases, with 9 bases left in between.